Shown below are 20 T cell receptor beta chains from a single sample sequenced in a study of cytomegalovirus exposure and HLA in healthy donors. Profiled with immunoSEQ multiplex PCR; TCRdb holds only in-frame clones, not every one. The table has more than 150,000 clones, more than 70% seen once. The sample consisted of PBMCs. Source of these receptors: a man younger than 35 in good health and CMV-seronegative.

This chain joins TRBV21-1 and TRBJ2-7; the tabulated D call, TRBD2, remains unverified against the DNA. TRBV21-1 is a documented pseudogene. CDR3 length equals 15 residues. Here the CDR3 reads CASSPSRTSSYEQYF. The CDR3 bases are TGTGCCAGCAGCCCCTCGCGGACTTCCTCCTACGAGCAGTACTTC.

The rearrangement links TRBV5-1 to TRBJ1-5; 10 bases match TRBD1. From germline, CDR1 is SGHRS and CDR2 YFSETQ. This CDR3 has 15 residues. The V gene end was trimmed by 0 bases and the J gene end by 7 bases; junction bases not matched to a gene: 4. This CDR3 is CASSLDGQGGQPQHF. The CDR3 DNA reads TGCGCCAGCAGCTTGGACGGACAGGGGGGACAGCCCCAGCATTTT.

This sequence joins TRBV2 and TRBJ1-5, with 9 bases identical to TRBD1. Germline V lookup: CDR1 SNHLY, CDR2 FYNNEI. Trimming cost V 8 bases and J 7 bases; bases outside gene matches: 9. The CDR3 totals 14 residues. The CDR3 loop reads CASGTGTGSQPQHF. Written as DNA, the CDR3 is TGTGCCAGCGGGACCGGGACAGGGTCACAGCCCCAGCATTTT. The variable domain in full, completed from reference TRBV2 and TRBJ1-5, reads EPEVTQTPSHQVTQMGQEVILRCVPISNHLYFYWYRQILGQKVEFLVSFYNNEISEKSEIFDDQFSVERPDGSNFTLKIRSTKLEDSAMYFCASGTGTGSQPQHFGDGTRLSIL.

This clone has only one observation. The chain recombines TRBV4-1 with TRBJ1-1, with TRBD1 matching over 7 bases. Germline lookup yields CDR1 MGHRA and CDR2 YSYEKL. Unmatched junction bases numbered 2, after V lost 3 bases and J lost 7 bases. The length of the CDR3 is 12 residues. For the CDR3, the DNA is TGCGCCAGCAGCCAGGGGACAGATGAAGCTTTCTTT. Its translation: CASSQGTDEAFF.

The CDR3: CASSLEAGGLGETQYF. The CDR3 DNA is TGCGCCAGCAGCTTGGAGGCAGGGGGGCTGGGAGAGACCCAGTACTTC. The V gene is TRBV5-1, the J gene TRBJ2-5; perhaps TRBD1 as D (7 bases). CDR1 is SGHRS and CDR2 is YFSETQ in the germline V gene. The CDR3 contains 16 residues. V dropped 0 bases and J dropped 4 bases, with 16 bases sitting between them.

This clone is medium-sized. The rearrangement links TRBV28 to TRBJ1-1; a possible D gene is TRBD1 (6 bases). CDR3 length: 12 amino acids. Germline values: CDR1 MDHEN, CDR2 SYDVKM. Here the CDR3 DNA reads TGTGTCGCTACGACAGGAAGGACTGAAGCTTTCTTT. This encodes CVATTGRTEAFF.

V and J are TRBV5-1 and TRBJ1-1; 8 bases are a match to TRBD1. This CDR3 is built from 15 residues. Per germline, CDR1 SGHRS and CDR2 YFSETQ. V lost 0 bases, J lost 0 bases, and 1 base stayed unmatched. CDR3 protein: CASSLATGVNTEAFF. The CDR3 DNA is TGCGCCAGCAGCTTGGCGACAGGGGTGAACACTGAAGCTTTCTTT.

The rearrangement uses TRBV18 and TRBJ1-1; D may be TRBD1 (6 bases). The CDR3 extends over 13 amino acids. Germline V gene data show CDR1 as KGHSH and CDR2 as LQKENI. Trimming stripped 4 bases from V and 7 bases from J, with 13 bases between. The CDR3 protein is CASSRNRDIEAFF. The CDR3 DNA reads as TGTGCCAGCTCACGTAATCGGGACATTGAAGCTTTCTTT.

This chain links TRBV7-2 with TRBJ1-2; D uncertain. The CDR3 length is 13 residues. The germline V gene has CDR1 SGHTA and CDR2 FQGNSA. V shed 5 bases and J shed 5 bases, with 12 bases lying between them. CDR3 coding DNA: TGTGCCAGCAGCGCTGGTGGGAGTTATGGCTACACCTTC. It yields the protein CASSAGGSYGYTF.

This clone was seen only once. CDR3: CASSYRRELNEQFF. CDR3 in DNA: TGTGCCAGCAGTTACCGGCGGGAGCTCAATGAGCAGTTCTTC. V is TRBV6-6 and J is TRBJ2-1; 7 bases line up with TRBD2. The germline V gene encodes CDR1 MNHNY and CDR2 SVGAGI (reference sequence). CDR3 length equals 14 residues. V lost 2 bases and J lost 6; bases outside the gene matches: 4.

The V call is TRBV5-6, the J call TRBJ2-1, with D possibly TRBD2 on 6 matching bases. Germline V gives CDR1 SGHDT, CDR2 YYEEEE. This CDR3 is 16 amino acids long. The V and J ends lost 2 bases and 4 bases respectively, with 16 bases between them. In DNA, the CDR3 is TGTGCCAGCAGCTTAGGGGTGTCTAGCGCATACAATGAGCAGTTCTTC. This sequence encodes CASSLGVSSAYNEQFF.

This sequence joins TRBV5-6 and TRBJ1-1; no clear D. There are 14 residues in the CDR3. Between the trimmed V and J ends, which lost 0 bases and 7 bases, there was a span of 13 bases. Germline loops: CDR1 SGHDT, CDR2 YYEEEE. For the CDR3, the DNA is TGTGCCAGCAGCTTGGGCAGGTCCACGAGTGAAGCTTTCTTT. It encodes CASSLGRSTSEAFF.

This clone was seen a single time. This sequence joins TRBV4-3 and TRBJ2-2; 9 positions match TRBD1. This CDR3 is 14 amino acids long. J lost 7 bases, V lost 3 bases, and 3 bases had no gene match. CDR1 is LGHNA and CDR2 is YSLEER in the germline V gene. This CDR3 reads CASSQEDRGGELFF. Written as DNA, the CDR3 is TGCGCCAGCAGCCAGGAGGACAGGGGCGGGGAGCTGTTTTTT.

DNA for the CDR3: TGTGCCAGCAGTGTTGTAGCGGAGCCCTACGAGCAGTACTTC. The encoded protein is CASSVVAEPYEQYF. V usage is TRBV6-1 and J usage is TRBJ2-7; perhaps TRBD2 as D (6 bases). CDR1 and CDR2 (germline): MNHNS, SASEGT. This CDR3 region has 14 residues. The V and J ends lost 4 bases and 2 bases respectively, with 12 bases between them.

The chain couples TRBV18 to TRBJ2-3, with 8 bases lining up with TRBD1. The CDR3 has 15 amino acids. The junction had 7 bases not matched to a gene; V was cut back by 6 bases and J by 2 bases. Germline V gene data show CDR1 as KGHSH and CDR2 as LQKENI. This CDR3 is CASSLTGGDTDTQYF. The CDR3 coding sequence is TGTGCCAGCTCCCTTACAGGGGGAGACACAGATACGCAGTATTTT.

The chain combines TRBV2 with TRBJ1-5; D is uncertain. V lost 1 base, J lost 0 bases, and 10 bases lay in between. This CDR3 contains 16 residues. CDR1 SNHLY and CDR2 FYNNEI come from the germline V gene. The CDR3 here is CASSEETRYSNQPQHF. CDR3 sequence (DNA): TGTGCCAGCAGTGAAGAAACGAGATATAGCAATCAGCCCCAGCATTTT. Full variable domain (remainder filled in from reference TRBV2 and TRBJ1-5): EPEVTQTPSHQVTQMGQEVILRCVPISNHLYFYWYRQILGQKVEFLVSFYNNEISEKSEIFDDQFSVERPDGSNFTLKIRSTKLEDSAMYFCASSEETRYSNQPQHFGDGTRLSIL.

The V and J genes are TRBV5-4 and TRBJ2-7; D gene unclear. Between the trimmed V and J ends, which lost 2 bases and 3 bases, there was a span of 9 bases. The germline gives CDR1 SGHNT, CDR2 YYREEE (reference sequence). This CDR3 spans 13 amino acids. The CDR3 nucleotides are TGTGCCAGCAGCTTTCTCGGAAACTACGAGCAGTACGTC. This sequence encodes CASSFLGNYEQYV.

The rearrangement uses TRBV6-5 and TRBJ2-7; D gene ambiguous. Germline V gene sequence: CDR1 MNHEY, CDR2 SVGAGI. This CDR3 has 12 amino acids. V gave up 6 bases and J gave up 3 bases, with 9 bases separating them. The CDR3 nucleotides are TGTGCCAGCAGCTACACTCGCTACGAGCAGTACTTC. This encodes CASSYTRYEQYF.

The gene calls are TRBV27 and TRBJ1-5, with a possible D match to TRBD1 (5 bases). CDR3 length: 15 residues. The V gene's germline CDR1 is MNHEY and CDR2 SMNVEV (reference sequence). V lost 2 bases and J lost 4, with 12 bases in between. The DNA of the CDR3 is TGTGCCAGCAGTTTAGGAGGGACGGCAAATCAGCCCCAGCATTTT. Its protein product is CASSLGGTANQPQHF.

The V call is TRBV28, the J call TRBJ1-5; D is unresolved. The germline gives CDR1 MDHEN, CDR2 SYDVKM. The V and J ends lost 3 bases and 3 bases respectively, with 12 bases between them. This CDR3 contains 15 residues. The CDR3 DNA follows: TGTGCCAGCAGTTTCCCCGGAGCGTTCAATCAGCCCCAGCATTTT. This encodes CASSFPGAFNQPQHF.